Below are 2 T cell receptor beta chains sequenced from a single sample in a study of T-cell memory formation after mild COVID-19. TCRdb independently ran MiXCR on the 5' RACE reads; one entry per CDR3 protein. Of around 250,000 distinct CDR3 sequences in the sample, 16% were seen once. Sequences were obtained from PBMCs or a T cell subset sorted from them (not recorded which). The receptor set was obtained from a man aged 18 to 29 who had mild COVID-19 (a few samples of this study predate the infection). Cell type and time point are not known.

This clonotype was seen many times. V usage is TRBV4-1 and J usage is TRBJ2-2; TRBD1 agrees at 9 bases. The CDR3 is 15 amino acids. CDR1 and CDR2 from the germline V gene are MGHRA and YSYEKL. Trimming at V came to 4 bases and at J to 4 bases, leaving 4 bases not matched to a gene. CDR3 region: CASSRPGQGTGELFF. CDR3 bases: TGCGCCAGCAGCCGTCCGGGACAGGGCACCGGGGAGCTGTTTTTT.

The rearrangement uses TRBV5-6 and TRBJ2-5; D gene unclear. V lost 2 bases and J 1 base, leaving 9 bases between the germline ends. The germline V gene has CDR1 SGHDT and CDR2 YYEEEE. The length of the CDR3 is 14 residues. CDR3: CASSLLSPQETQYF. The DNA for the CDR3 is TGTGCCAGCAGCTTACTATCGCCCCAAGAGACCCAGTACTTC.